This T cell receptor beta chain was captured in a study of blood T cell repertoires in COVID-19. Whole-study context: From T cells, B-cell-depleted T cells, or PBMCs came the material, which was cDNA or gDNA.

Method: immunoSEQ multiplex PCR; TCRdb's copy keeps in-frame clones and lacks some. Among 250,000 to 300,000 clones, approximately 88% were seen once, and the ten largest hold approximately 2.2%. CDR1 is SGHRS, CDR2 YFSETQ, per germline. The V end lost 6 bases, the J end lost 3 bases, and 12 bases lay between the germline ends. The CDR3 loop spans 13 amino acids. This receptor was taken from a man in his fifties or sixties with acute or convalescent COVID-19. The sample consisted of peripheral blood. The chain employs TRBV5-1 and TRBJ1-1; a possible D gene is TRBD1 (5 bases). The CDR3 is CASNSGGDTEAFF. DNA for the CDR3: TGCGCCAGCAACTCCGGGGGGGACACTGAAGCTTTCTTT.